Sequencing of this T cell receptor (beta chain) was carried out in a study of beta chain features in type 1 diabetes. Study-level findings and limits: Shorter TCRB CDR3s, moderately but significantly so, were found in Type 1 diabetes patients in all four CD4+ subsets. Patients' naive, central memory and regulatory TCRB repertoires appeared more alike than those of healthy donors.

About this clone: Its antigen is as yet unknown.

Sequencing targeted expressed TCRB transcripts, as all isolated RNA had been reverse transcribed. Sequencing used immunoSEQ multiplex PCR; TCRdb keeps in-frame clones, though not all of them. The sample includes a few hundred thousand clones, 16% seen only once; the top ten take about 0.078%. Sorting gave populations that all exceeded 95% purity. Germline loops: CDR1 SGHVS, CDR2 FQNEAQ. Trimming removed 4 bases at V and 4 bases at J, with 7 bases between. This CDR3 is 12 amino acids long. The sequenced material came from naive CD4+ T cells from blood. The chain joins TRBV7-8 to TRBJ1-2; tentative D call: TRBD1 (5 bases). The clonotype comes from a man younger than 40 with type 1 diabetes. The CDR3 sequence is CASSSDTYGYTF. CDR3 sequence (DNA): TGTGCCAGCAGCTCGGACACCTATGGCTACACCTTC. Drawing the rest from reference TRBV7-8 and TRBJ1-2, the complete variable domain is GAGVSQSPRYKVAKRGQDVALRCDPISGHVSLFWYQQALGQGPEFLTYFQNEAQLDKSGLPSDRFFAERPEGSVSTLKIQRTQQEDSAVYLCASSSDTYGYTFGSGTRLTVV.